This TCR beta chain was documented in a study of post-analysis software for immune sequencing data. Study-wide results and caveats: About 5 TRBV segments occurring more often in patients than controls included TRBV5-6, TRBV5-1 and TRBV20-1. Samples prepared in the same batch strongly co-clustered by F measure.

This clonotype was counted between two and nine times. Its antigen is unidentified. The TCR beta cDNA libraries contained unique molecular identifiers. TCRdb re-derived calls from the PCR reads in MiXCR, one entry per CDR3 protein. The data hold about 820,000 distinct CDR3 sequences, with about 53% observed a single time. The CDR3 runs to 14 residues. J was trimmed by 5 bases and V by 8 bases; bases with no gene match: 7. Per germline, CDR1 SGHTA and CDR2 FQGNSA. The sequenced material came from blood. This chain uses TRBV7-2 with TRBJ2-1; 9 bases agree with TRBD2. This sequence was found in a girl aged 5 to 17 with multiple sclerosis. This CDR3 reads CASFLTSGNNEQFF. CDR3 sequence (DNA): TGTGCCAGCTTCCTGACTAGCGGCAACAATGAGCAGTTCTTC.